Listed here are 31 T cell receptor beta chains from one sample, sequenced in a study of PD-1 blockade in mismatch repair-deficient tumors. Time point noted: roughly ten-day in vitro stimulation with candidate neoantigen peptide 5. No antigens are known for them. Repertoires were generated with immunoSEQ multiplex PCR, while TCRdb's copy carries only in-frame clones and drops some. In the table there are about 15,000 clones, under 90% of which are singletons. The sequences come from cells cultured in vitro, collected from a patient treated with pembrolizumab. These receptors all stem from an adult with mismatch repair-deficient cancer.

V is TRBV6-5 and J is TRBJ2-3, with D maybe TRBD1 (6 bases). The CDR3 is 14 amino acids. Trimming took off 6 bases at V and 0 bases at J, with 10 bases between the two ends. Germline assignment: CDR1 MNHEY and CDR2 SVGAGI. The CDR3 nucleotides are TGTGCCAGCAGAACGGACAGAAGCACAGATACGCAGTATTTT. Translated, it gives CASRTDRSTDTQYF.

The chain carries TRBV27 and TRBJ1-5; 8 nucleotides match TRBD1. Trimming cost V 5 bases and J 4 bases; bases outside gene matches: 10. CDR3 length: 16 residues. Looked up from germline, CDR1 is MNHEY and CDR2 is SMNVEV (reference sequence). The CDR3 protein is CASSRGPGQANQPQHF. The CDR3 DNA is TGTGCCAGCAGTCGCGGGCCGGGACAGGCAAATCAGCCCCAGCATTTT.

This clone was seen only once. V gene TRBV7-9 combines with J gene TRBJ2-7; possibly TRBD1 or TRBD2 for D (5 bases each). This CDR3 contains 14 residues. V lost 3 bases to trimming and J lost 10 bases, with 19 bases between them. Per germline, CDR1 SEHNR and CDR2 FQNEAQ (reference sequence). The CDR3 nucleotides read TGTGCCAGCAGCTTTGATCTCACCGGGACGGCCCAGTACTTC. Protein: CASSFDLTGTAQYF.

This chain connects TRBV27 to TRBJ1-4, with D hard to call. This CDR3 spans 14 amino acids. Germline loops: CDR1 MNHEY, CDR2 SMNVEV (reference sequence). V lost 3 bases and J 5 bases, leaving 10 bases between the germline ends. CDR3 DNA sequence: TGTGCCAGCAGTTTTGTACAGAGAAATGAAAAACTGTTTTTT. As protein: CASSFVQRNEKLFF.

This chain's CDR3 is CASTLGGGPSDIQYF. For the CDR3, the DNA is TGTGCCAGCACACTTGGGGGAGGGCCTAGTGACATTCAGTACTTC. The chain uses TRBV9 and TRBJ2-4; 7 positions match TRBD2. Germline-derived CDR1 and CDR2 are SGDLS and YYNGEE. The CDR3 length is 15 residues. V gave up 6 bases and J gave up 8 bases; unmatched junction bases: 14.

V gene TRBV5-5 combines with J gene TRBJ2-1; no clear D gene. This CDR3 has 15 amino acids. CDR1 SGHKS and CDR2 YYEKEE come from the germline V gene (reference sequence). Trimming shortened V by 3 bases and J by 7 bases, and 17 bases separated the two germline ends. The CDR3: CASSSFDSAANEQFF. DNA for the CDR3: TGTGCCAGCAGCTCATTTGACTCCGCGGCGAATGAGCAGTTCTTC.

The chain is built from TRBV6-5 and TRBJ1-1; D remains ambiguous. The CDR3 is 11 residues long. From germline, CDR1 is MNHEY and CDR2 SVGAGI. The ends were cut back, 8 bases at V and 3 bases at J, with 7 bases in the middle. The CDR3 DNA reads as TGTGCCAGCCTCCTGTACACTGAAGCTTTCTTT. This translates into CASLLYTEAFF.

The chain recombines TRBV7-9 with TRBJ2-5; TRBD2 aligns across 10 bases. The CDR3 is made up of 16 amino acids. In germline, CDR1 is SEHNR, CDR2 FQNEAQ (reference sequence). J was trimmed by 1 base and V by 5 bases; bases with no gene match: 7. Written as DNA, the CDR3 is TGTGCCAGCAGCCGCCTAGCGGGAGAAAGCCAAGAGACCCAGTACTTC. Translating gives CASSRLAGESQETQYF.

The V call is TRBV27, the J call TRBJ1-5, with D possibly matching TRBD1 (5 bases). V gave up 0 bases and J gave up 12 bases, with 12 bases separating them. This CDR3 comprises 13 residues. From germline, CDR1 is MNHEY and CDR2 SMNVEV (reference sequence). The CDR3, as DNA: TGTGCCAGCAGTTTATCGATTCAGGGTCGCCAGCATTTT. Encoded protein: CASSLSIQGRQHF.

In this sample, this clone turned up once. The DNA for the CDR3 is TGTGCCACCAGCGCCGGGGGTAGCACAGATACGCAGTATTTT. Translating it yields CATSAGGSTDTQYF. J is TRBJ2-3 and V is TRBV15, with a weak D call TRBD2 (6 bases). Trimming left V 5 bases short and J 0 bases short, with 9 bases between. The CDR3 consists of 14 residues. CDR1 is LNHNV and CDR2 is YYDKDF in the germline V gene (reference sequence).

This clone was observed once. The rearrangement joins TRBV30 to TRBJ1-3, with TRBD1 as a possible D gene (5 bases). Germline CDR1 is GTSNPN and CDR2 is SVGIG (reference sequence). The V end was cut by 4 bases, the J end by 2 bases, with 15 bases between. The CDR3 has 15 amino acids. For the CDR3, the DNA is TGTGCCTGGAAACTCACAGGAGTACCTGGAAACACCATATATTTT. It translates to CAWKLTGVPGNTIYF.

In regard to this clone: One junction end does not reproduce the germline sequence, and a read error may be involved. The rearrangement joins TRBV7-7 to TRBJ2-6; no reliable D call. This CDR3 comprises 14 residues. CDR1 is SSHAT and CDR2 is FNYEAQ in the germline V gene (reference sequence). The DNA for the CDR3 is TGTGCTAGCAGCCCCTCCGCTGGGGCCAACGTCCTGACTTTC. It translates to CASSPSAGANVLTF.

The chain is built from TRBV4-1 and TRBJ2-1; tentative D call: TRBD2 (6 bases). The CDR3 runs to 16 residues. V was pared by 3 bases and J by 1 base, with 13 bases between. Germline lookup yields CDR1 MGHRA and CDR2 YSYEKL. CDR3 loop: CASSQWGERSYNEQFF. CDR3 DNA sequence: TGCGCCAGCAGCCAGTGGGGGGAGCGGTCCTACAATGAGCAGTTCTTC.

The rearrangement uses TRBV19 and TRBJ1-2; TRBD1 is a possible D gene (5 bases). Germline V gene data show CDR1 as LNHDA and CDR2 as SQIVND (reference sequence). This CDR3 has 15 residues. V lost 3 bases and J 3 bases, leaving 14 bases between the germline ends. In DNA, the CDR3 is TGTGCCAGTAGTATTACCGGGACTATGGACTATGGCTACACCTTC. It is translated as CASSITGTMDYGYTF.

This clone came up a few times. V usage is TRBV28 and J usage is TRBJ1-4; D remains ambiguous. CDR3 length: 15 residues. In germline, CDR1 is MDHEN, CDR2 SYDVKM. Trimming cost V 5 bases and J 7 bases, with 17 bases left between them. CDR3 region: CASSPVDPGGEKLFF. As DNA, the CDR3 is TGTGCCAGCAGTCCGGTGGACCCCGGCGGTGAAAAACTGTTTTTT.

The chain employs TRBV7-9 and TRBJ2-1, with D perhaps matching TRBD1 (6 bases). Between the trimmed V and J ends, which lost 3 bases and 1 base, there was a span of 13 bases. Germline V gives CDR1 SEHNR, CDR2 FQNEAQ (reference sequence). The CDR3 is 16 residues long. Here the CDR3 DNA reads TGTGCCAGCAGCTTCTACCGGGACACGTCCTACAATGAGCAGTTCTTC. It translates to CASSFYRDTSYNEQFF.

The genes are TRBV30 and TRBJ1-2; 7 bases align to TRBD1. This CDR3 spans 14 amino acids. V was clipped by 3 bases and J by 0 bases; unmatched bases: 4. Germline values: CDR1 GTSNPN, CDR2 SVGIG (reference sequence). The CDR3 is CAWRGQLANYGYTF. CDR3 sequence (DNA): TGTGCCTGGAGGGGACAGTTAGCTAACTATGGCTACACCTTC.

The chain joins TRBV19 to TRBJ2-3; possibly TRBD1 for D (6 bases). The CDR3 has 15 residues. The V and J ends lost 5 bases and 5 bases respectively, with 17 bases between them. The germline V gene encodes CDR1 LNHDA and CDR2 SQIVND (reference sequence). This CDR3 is CASSLGTGWGDTQYF. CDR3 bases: TGTGCCAGTAGTCTTGGAACAGGGTGGGGAGATACGCAGTATTTT.

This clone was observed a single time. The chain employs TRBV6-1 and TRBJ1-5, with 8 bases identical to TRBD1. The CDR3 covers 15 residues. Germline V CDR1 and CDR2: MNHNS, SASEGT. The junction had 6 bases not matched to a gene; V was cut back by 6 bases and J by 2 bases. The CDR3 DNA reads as TGTGCCAGCAGGACAGGGGTAAGGGGCAATCAGCCCCAGCATTTT. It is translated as CASRTGVRGNQPQHF.

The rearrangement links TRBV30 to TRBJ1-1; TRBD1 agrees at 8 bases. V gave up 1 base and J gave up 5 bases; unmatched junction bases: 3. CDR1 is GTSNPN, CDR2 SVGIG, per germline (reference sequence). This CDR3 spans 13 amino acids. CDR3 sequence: CAWSGQGRTEAFF. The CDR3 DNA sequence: TGTGCCTGGAGTGGACAGGGGAGGACTGAAGCTTTCTTT.

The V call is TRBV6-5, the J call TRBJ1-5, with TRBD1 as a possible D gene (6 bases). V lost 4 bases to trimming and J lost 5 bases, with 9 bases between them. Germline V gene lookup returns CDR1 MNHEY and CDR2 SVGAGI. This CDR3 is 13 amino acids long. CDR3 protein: CASSWGADQPQHF. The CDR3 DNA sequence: TGTGCCAGCAGTTGGGGGGCGGATCAGCCCCAGCATTTT.

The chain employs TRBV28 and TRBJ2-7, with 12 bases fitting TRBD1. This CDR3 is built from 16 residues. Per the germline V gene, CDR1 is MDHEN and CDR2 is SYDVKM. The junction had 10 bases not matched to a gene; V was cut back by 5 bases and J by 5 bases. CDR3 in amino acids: CASSPSPGQGADEQYF. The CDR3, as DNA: TGTGCCAGCAGTCCCTCTCCGGGACAGGGGGCGGACGAGCAGTACTTC.

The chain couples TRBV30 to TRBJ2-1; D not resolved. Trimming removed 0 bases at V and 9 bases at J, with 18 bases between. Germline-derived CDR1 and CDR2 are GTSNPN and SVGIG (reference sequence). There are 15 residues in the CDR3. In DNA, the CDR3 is TGTGCCTGGAGTGTACGTAGAACATGGAAGGTTGAGCAGTTCTTC. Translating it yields CAWSVRRTWKVEQFF.

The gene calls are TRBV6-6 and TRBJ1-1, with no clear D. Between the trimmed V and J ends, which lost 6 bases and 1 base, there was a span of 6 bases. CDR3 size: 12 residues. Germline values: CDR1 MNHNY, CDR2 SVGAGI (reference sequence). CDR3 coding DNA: TGTGCCAGCAGAGATGGGAACACTGAAGCTTTCTTT. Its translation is CASRDGNTEAFF.

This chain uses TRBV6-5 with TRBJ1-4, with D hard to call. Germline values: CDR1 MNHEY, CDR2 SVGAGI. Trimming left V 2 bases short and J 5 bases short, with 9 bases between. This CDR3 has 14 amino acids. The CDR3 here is CASSYGIRNEKLFF. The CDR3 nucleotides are TGTGCCAGCAGTTACGGGATCCGGAATGAAAAACTGTTTTTT.

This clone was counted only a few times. Written as DNA, the CDR3 is TGTGCCAGCCCCGGACAGGGTAACGGGGAGCTGTTTTTT. Translated, it gives CASPGQGNGELFF. The chain links TRBV6-1 to TRBJ2-2; 8 bases are shared with TRBD1. After removal of 8 bases from V and 7 bases from J, the junction contained 6 bases not matched to a gene. The CDR3 is 13 residues long. Germline values: CDR1 MNHNS, CDR2 SASEGT.

The CDR3 reads CASSWVGVVGTDTQYF. The CDR3 DNA reads TGTGCCAGCAGCTGGGTAGGAGTAGTGGGCACAGATACGCAGTATTTT. J is TRBJ2-3 and V is TRBV11-2; D is uncertain. This CDR3 contains 16 residues. V dropped 4 bases and J dropped 1 base, with 15 bases sitting between them. Germline V gene data show CDR1 as SGHAT and CDR2 as FQNNGV.

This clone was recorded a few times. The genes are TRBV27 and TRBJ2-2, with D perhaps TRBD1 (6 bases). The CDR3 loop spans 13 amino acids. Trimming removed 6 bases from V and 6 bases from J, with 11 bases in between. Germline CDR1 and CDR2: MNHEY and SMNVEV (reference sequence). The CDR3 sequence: CASSSGVSGELFF. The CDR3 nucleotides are TGTGCCAGCAGCTCAGGGGTCTCCGGGGAGCTGTTTTTT.

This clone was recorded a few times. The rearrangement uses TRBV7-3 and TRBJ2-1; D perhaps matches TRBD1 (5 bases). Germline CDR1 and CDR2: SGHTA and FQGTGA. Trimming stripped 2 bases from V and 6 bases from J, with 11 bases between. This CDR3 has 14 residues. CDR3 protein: CASSLPGLVNEQFF. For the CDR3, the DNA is TGTGCCAGCAGCTTACCAGGGCTGGTCAATGAGCAGTTCTTC. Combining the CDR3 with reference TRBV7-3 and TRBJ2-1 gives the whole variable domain GAGVSQTPSNKVTEKGKYVELRCDPISGHTALYWYRQSLGQGPEFLIYFQGTGAADDSGLPNDRFFAVRPEGSVSTLKIQRTERGDSAVYLCASSLPGLVNEQFFGPGTRLTVL.

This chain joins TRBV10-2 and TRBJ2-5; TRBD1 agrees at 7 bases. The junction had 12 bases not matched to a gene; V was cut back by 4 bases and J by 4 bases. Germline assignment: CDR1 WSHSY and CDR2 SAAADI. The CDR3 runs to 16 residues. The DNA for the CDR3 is TGCGCCAGCAGTGGATTGATGAGACAGGGCGGAGAGACCCAGTACTTC. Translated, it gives CASSGLMRQGGETQYF.

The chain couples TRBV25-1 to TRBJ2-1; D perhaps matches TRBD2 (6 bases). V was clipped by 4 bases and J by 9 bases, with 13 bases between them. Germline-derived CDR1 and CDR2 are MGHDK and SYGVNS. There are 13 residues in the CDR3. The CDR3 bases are TGTGCCAGCAGTGGTCGAGCGGAGGGTGAGCAGTTCTTC. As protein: CASSGRAEGEQFF. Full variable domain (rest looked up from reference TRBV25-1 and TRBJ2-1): EADIYQTPRYLVIGTGKKITLECSQTMGHDKMYWYQQDPGMELHLIHYSYGVNSTEKGDLSSESTVSRIRTEHFPLTLESARPSHTSQYLCASSGRAEGEQFFGPGTRLTVL.